The clone carrying this T cell receptor beta chain was counted between two and nine times. Antigen: not known. The data stem from a study of T cell clones after liver transplantation. Study-level background: As an antigen-independent comparator, third-party-reactive TCRbeta sequences came from pre-transplant mixed lymphocyte reactions.

From germline, CDR1 is MNHEY and CDR2 SMNVEV (reference sequence). The CDR3 runs to 13 residues. V lost 6 bases and J lost 9, with 12 bases in between. Study-wide findings and caveats: Migration into the graft, not deletion, may explain lost graft donor-reactive T cells. Donor-reactive sequences fell more than third party-reactive ones, suggesting partial deletion.

Sequencing was performed with immunoSEQ multiplex PCR; in TCRdb, only in-frame clones are kept and a portion is missing. The sample comprises nearly 45,000 clones, just over 85% of which are singletons, and about 2.6% rests with the top ten. The input for sequencing was CD4+ T cells from blood, taken 24 months after liver transplant. The receptor was isolated from a human patient who received a liver transplant. Part of the T cells may come from the graft donor. The chain combines TRBV27 with TRBJ1-6, with D perhaps matching TRBD1 (6 bases). CDR3 loop: CASRRQASSPLHF. CDR3 nucleotide sequence: TGTGCCAGCAGGAGACAGGCTAGTTCACCCCTCCACTTT.